These T cell receptor beta chains were read from a single sample in a study of human T cells and chemical hapten exposure. In TCRdb, the RACE reads were re-called with MiXCR into one record per CDR3 protein. This sample has around 85,000 distinct CDR3 sequences, with under 15% found just once. The sequences come from whole blood, collected in connection with sensitization to the hapten diphenylcyclopropenone (DPC). These receptors all stem from a woman between 50 and 59 years old with alopecia areata. Some clones in this sample may be carry-over from other donors' samples. CDR3s include the opening cysteine and the closing phenylalanine or tryptophan. Fields, in order: CDR3 protein, CDR3 DNA, clone size, V gene, J gene, D gene. D genes are given only for firm matches. Rows may omit the clone size; those that give it use once, few, many or a size class.

CASSLLGPMRNTEAFF	TGTGCCAGCAGTTTACTGGGCCCCATGAGAAACACTGAAGCTTTCTTT	.	TRBV12-3/TRBV12-4	TRBJ1-1	.
CASSESDGSQSSYTF	TGCGCCAGCAGTGAGTCCGACGGGTCCCAATCGAGCTACACCTTC	many	TRBV10-2	TRBJ1-2	.
CASSMRGTNEKLFF	TGTGCCAGCTCAATGAGGGGAACTAATGAAAAACTGTTTTTT	few	TRBV18	TRBJ1-4	.
CASSQGTGLYYGYTF	TGTGCCAGCAGCCAAGGTACAGGACTCTACTATGGCTACACCTTC	many	TRBV3-1	TRBJ1-2	.
CASRSDRGPNQPQHF	TGTGCCAGCAGGTCGGACAGGGGGCCAAATCAGCCCCAGCATTTT	.	TRBV6-6	TRBJ1-5	TRBD1
CASSLAYSGSGTGELFF	TGTGCCAGCAGCTTAGCGTACAGCGGGAGTGGTACCGGGGAGCTGTTTTTT	.	TRBV7-8	TRBJ2-2	TRBD2
CASSYGGAQPQHF	TGTGCCAGCAGCTACGGGGGGGCTCAGCCCCAGCATTTT	few	TRBV7-9	TRBJ1-5	.
CASSLSQNTEAFF	TGTGCCAGCAGCTTATCACAGAACACTGAAGCTTTCTTT	many	TRBV7-9	TRBJ1-1	.
CASSETGFNEQFF	TGTGCCAGCAGCGAAACAGGGTTCAATGAGCAGTTCTTC	.	TRBV9	TRBJ2-1	.
CASSLALGPDTQYF	TGTGCCAGCAGCCTGGCTCTAGGTCCAGATACGCAGTATTTT	.	TRBV5-4	TRBJ2-3	.
CASRETRAGETQYF	TGTGCCAGCAGGGAGACCCGGGCAGGGGAGACCCAGTACTTC	many	TRBV6-1	TRBJ2-5	.
CASSQEDRLSPGNPSSYNEQFF	TGTGCCAGCAGCCAAGAAGATCGCCTGTCCCCAGGAAATCCCTCTTCCTACAATGAGCAGTTCTTC	few	TRBV14	TRBJ2-1	.
CASSSGLTYEQYF	TGTGCCAGCAGCTCGGGCCTGACCTACGAGCAGTACTTC	many	TRBV11-2	TRBJ2-7	.
CSASKGRGRFQETQYF	TGCAGTGCTAGTAAGGGTCGTGGACGCTTCCAAGAGACCCAGTACTTC	.	TRBV20-1	TRBJ2-5	.
CASSRYLAPTDTQYF	TGTGCCAGCAGCCGATATCTAGCGCCCACAGATACGCAGTATTTT	.	TRBV7-8	TRBJ2-3	.
CASSPKIRLAGGRNEQFF	TGTGCCAGCAGCCCAAAAATAAGACTAGCGGGAGGGCGCAATGAGCAGTTCTTC	few	TRBV7-9	TRBJ2-1	TRBD2
CASSPRPSNQPQHF	TGTGCCAGCTCACCCCGACCCAGCAATCAGCCCCAGCATTTT	few	TRBV18	TRBJ1-5	.
CSARDPSGPFEAFF	TGCAGTGCTAGAGATCCTTCCGGGCCCTTTGAAGCTTTCTTT	.	TRBV20-1	TRBJ1-1	.
CASSESLDPDRGPYEQYF	TGCGCCAGCAGTGAGTCGCTTGATCCGGACAGGGGACCCTACGAGCAGTACTTC	few	TRBV10-1	TRBJ2-7	TRBD1
CASSENRYNEQFF	TGTGCCAGCAGTGAAAACAGGTACAATGAGCAGTTCTTC	many	TRBV2	TRBJ2-1	.
CSVHGGIMTEAFF	TGCAGCGTTCACGGCGGGATTATGACTGAAGCTTTCTTT	many	TRBV29-1	TRBJ1-1	.
CSADIGMNTEAFF	TGCAGCGCCGACATAGGAATGAACACTGAAGCTTTCTTT	many	TRBV29-1	TRBJ1-1	.
CASSQDPVRQETQYF	TGTGCCAGCAGCCAAGATCCTGTCCGACAAGAGACCCAGTACTTC	.	TRBV3-1	TRBJ2-5	.
CSVGETGQETQYF	TGCAGCGTTGGAGAGACAGGGCAAGAGACCCAGTACTTC	few	TRBV29-1	TRBJ2-5	TRBD1
CSAIRSSGSWQFF	TGCAGTGCTATAAGGTCTAGCGGGAGTTGGCAGTTCTTC	few	TRBV20-1	TRBJ2-1	TRBD2
CSARPLSSKNIQYF	TGCAGTGCTAGACCATTGAGCTCCAAAAACATTCAGTACTTC	.	TRBV20-1	TRBJ2-4	.
CSVEGTSGPVQFF	TGCAGCGTTGAGGGGACTAGCGGGCCGGTGCAGTTCTTC	many	TRBV29-1	TRBJ2-1	TRBD2
CASRKGVSYNSPLHF	TGTGCCAGCAGAAAAGGCGTCTCCTATAATTCACCCCTCCACTTT	many	TRBV13	TRBJ1-6	.
CASSPTPQLRDEQFF	TGCGCCAGCAGCCCCACGCCCCAGCTTAGGGATGAGCAGTTCTTC	.	TRBV5-1	TRBJ2-1	.
CSARGRTYEQYF	TGCAGTGCTAGAGGGAGGACCTACGAGCAGTACTTC	.	TRBV20-1	TRBJ2-7	.
CSAQTRNTEAFF	TGCAGCGCCCAGACGAGGAACACTGAAGCTTTCTTT	.	TRBV29-1	TRBJ1-1	.
CASSPRIGFTGELFF	TGTGCCAGTAGTCCCCGGATAGGATTCACCGGGGAGCTGTTTTTT	.	TRBV19	TRBJ2-2	.
CASSLVGQYEQYF	TGTGCCAGCAGCTTAGTCGGACAGTACGAGCAGTACTTC	.	TRBV7-2	TRBJ2-7	.
CASSRTSGRSTGELFF	TGCGCCAGCAGCCGGACTAGCGGGAGGAGCACCGGGGAGCTGTTTTTT	.	TRBV5-1	TRBJ2-2	TRBD2
CASSYPGQATPTYATNEKLFF	TGTGCCAGCAGTTACCCGGGACAGGCCACACCAACATATGCAACTAATGAAAAACTGTTTTTT	.	TRBV6-2/TRBV6-3	TRBJ1-4	TRBD1
CASSPGLAGDPGRITGELFF	TGTGCCAGTAGTCCTGGACTAGCGGGAGATCCGGGTCGAATCACCGGGGAGCTGTTTTTT	.	TRBV19	TRBJ2-2	TRBD2
CSVSGQPNYGYTF	TGCAGCGTTTCCGGACAGCCTAACTATGGCTACACCTTC	many	TRBV29-1	TRBJ1-2	.
CASSQGLAEVYNEQFF	TGTGCCAGCAGCCAGGGACTAGCGGAGGTCTACAATGAGCAGTTCTTC	many	TRBV3-1	TRBJ2-1	TRBD2
CASLRGRGSYNEQFF	TGTGCCAGCCTCAGGGGGCGCGGGTCCTACAATGAGCAGTTCTTC	many	TRBV6-1	TRBJ2-1	TRBD1
CASSQFRDQPQHF	TGTGCCAGCAGCCAGTTCAGGGATCAGCCCCAGCATTTT	.	TRBV3-1	TRBJ1-5	.
CASSLLPMDTNSYNEQFF	TGTGCCAGCAGCCTTCTACCGATGGACACCAATTCCTACAATGAGCAGTTCTTC	.	TRBV14	TRBJ2-1	.
CASSEGQGISYAYEQYF	TGTGCCAGCAGTGAAGGCCAGGGTATTAGCTATGCCTACGAGCAGTACTTC	.	TRBV2	TRBJ2-7	.
CATSRAYPGYEQYF	TGTGCCACCAGCAGAGCATACCCCGGCTACGAGCAGTACTTC	once	TRBV15	TRBJ2-7	.
CASTKRPGGMITEAFF	TGTGCCAGCACCAAGAGGCCAGGGGGCATGATCACTGAAGCTTTCTTT	few	TRBV5-8	TRBJ1-1	TRBD1
CASSPDYSQSTDTQYF	TGTGCCAGCAGTCCCGACTACTCCCAAAGCACAGATACGCAGTATTTT	many	TRBV6-5	TRBJ2-3	.
CASSKGAIDTEAFF	TGTGCCAGCAGCAAGGGGGCAATTGACACTGAAGCTTTCTTT	few	TRBV2	TRBJ1-1	TRBD1
CSVAGQYEQYF	TGCAGCGTCGCCGGACAGTACGAGCAGTACTTC	few	TRBV29-1	TRBJ2-7	.
CASTVVGGELFF	TGTGCCAGCACGGTGGTTGGCGGGGAGCTGTTTTTT	many	TRBV27	TRBJ2-2	.